This record looks at one T cell receptor (beta chain) sequence and its context. Its antigen is currently unknown. There are 13 residues in the CDR3. Germline V gene data show CDR1 as MNHNS and CDR2 as SASEGT. These data belong to a study of monozygotic twins with inflammatory bowel disease. General study findings and limits: Cells of different T cell subtypes could not be told apart.

An amount of 3500 ng of total RNA was used for each TCR library. Researchers used template switching to add UMIs featuring a 6-nucleotide sample barcode. The cDNA of both the TCRalpha and TCRbeta chains was subjected to two nested PCRs of approximately 17 and 9 cycles. Reprocessing the 5' RACE reads, TCRdb reports a single entry for every CDR3 protein and omits DNA. This listing includes around 99,000 distinct CDR3 sequences. The TCR comes from a human donor with ulcerative colitis or Crohn's disease, or a healthy co-twin of an affected twin (not recorded which). The J gene is TRBJ2-5, the V gene TRBV6-1. The source material was blood. CDR3 region: CASSEDRQETQYF.